Listed below are T cell receptor beta chains from one sample, sequenced in a study of early stage breast cancer tumors. Profiled with immunoSEQ multiplex PCR; TCRdb holds only in-frame clones, not every one. The data show tens of thousands of clones, with roughly three quarters seen just once and approximately 3.7% held by the top ten. Specimen: blood. The receptors were gathered from a person between 60 and 69 years old with breast cancer. CDR3s include the opening cysteine and the closing phenylalanine or tryptophan. The order of the fields is D gene, V gene, clone size, J gene, CDR3 protein, CDR3 DNA. The D gene is left open where the match is weak. Only part of the rows carry a size: once, few, many, or a class if the clone is expanded.

TRBD1	TRBV28	few	TRBJ1-2	CASSQGQGNGYTF	TGTGCCAGCAGCCAGGGACAGGGGAATGGCTACACCTTC
TRBD1	TRBV5-1	once	TRBJ2-7	CASSWGAGDRGFNSVNYEQYF	TGCGCCAGCAGCTGGGGGGCCGGGGACAGGGGTTTTAATAGCGTGAACTACGAGCAGTACTTC
-	TRBV5-4	-	TRBJ2-5	CASSLEGSRETQYF	TGTGCCAGCAGCTTGGAGGGTAGCCGCGAGACCCAGTACTTC
-	TRBV6-1	-	TRBJ2-3	CASRSDTSTDTQYF	TGTGCCAGCAGGTCGGACACCAGCACAGATACGCAGTATTTT
-	TRBV11-3	-	TRBJ2-7	CASSLSRTSYEQYF	TGTGCCAGCAGCTTAAGCAGGACGAGCTACGAGCAGTACTTC
TRBD1	TRBV19	-	TRBJ2-3	CASSSGTGGTDTQYF	TGTGCCAGTAGTAGCGGGACAGGGGGAACAGATACGCAGTATTTT
-	TRBV19	-	TRBJ1-1	CASSIVGKLNTEAFF	TGTGCCAGTAGTATAGTTGGTAAGCTGAACACTGAAGCTTTCTTT
TRBD1	TRBV5-4	few	TRBJ2-7	CASSVDRVQDEQYF	TGTGCCAGCAGCGTGGACAGGGTCCAGGACGAGCAGTACTTC
TRBD2	TRBV28	-	TRBJ2-5	CASSLTSGRAGETQYF	TGTGCCAGCAGTTTGACTAGCGGGAGGGCAGGGGAGACCCAGTACTTC
-	TRBV6-5	-	TRBJ2-3	CASNPGSARTDTQYF	TGTGCCAGCAACCCAGGTAGCGCACGCACAGATACGCAGTATTTT
TRBD2	TRBV5-1	-	TRBJ2-5	CASSLASSGGAQETQYF	TGCGCCAGCAGCTTGGCTTCTAGCGGGGGGGCCCAAGAGACCCAGTACTTC
-	TRBV15	-	TRBJ1-5	CATSRDRGGQPQHF	TGTGCCACCAGCAGAGACAGGGGCGGGCAGCCCCAGCATTTT
TRBD1	TRBV19	few	TRBJ1-6	CASSDRQGGNSPLHF	TGTGCCAGTAGTGACCGACAGGGAGGGAATTCACCCCTCCACTTT
TRBD2	TRBV30	-	TRBJ2-5	CAWSIGRTGETQYF	TGTGCCTGGAGTATCGGGAGGACCGGGGAGACCCAGTACTTC
TRBD2	TRBV5-6	-	TRBJ2-3	CASREGTSGDHTQYF	TGTGCCAGCAGGGAGGGGACTAGCGGGGACCATACGCAGTATTTT
TRBD2	TRBV30	-	TRBJ2-3	CAWSVRGGTDTQYF	TGTGCCTGGAGTGTTCGGGGGGGCACAGATACGCAGTATTTT
-	TRBV5-4	-	TRBJ2-7	CASSLAAGTLRYEQYF	TGTGCCAGCAGCTTGGCGGCAGGGACCCTTAGATACGAGCAGTACTTC
-	TRBV28	-	TRBJ1-6	CASSLNVGSNNSPLHF	TGTGCCAGCAGTTTAAACGTCGGCAGTAATAATTCACCCCTCCACTTT
-	TRBV14	-	TRBJ2-7	CASSQQGDGGYEQYF	TGTGCCAGCAGCCAGCAGGGAGACGGGGGCTACGAGCAGTACTTC
-	TRBV5-1	-	TRBJ2-3	CASAITSLDTQYF	TGCGCCAGCGCTATTACCTCCCTAGATACGCAGTATTTT
-	TRBV15	-	TRBJ2-7	CATSRGEGGAYEQYF	TGTGCCACCAGCAGAGGCGAGGGTGGGGCCTACGAGCAGTACTTC
-	TRBV9	-	TRBJ1-6	CASSVRGHGNSPLHF	TGTGCCAGCAGCGTAAGGGGTCACGGCAATTCACCCCTCCACTTT
-	TRBV29-1	-	TRBJ2-5	CSYQDWQETQYF	TGCAGCTACCAGGACTGGCAAGAGACCCAGTACTTC
-	TRBV7-3	-	TRBJ1-1	CASSLRGANTEAFF	TGTGCCAGCAGCTTAAGGGGGGCGAACACTGAAGCTTTCTTT
-	TRBV27	-	TRBJ2-7	CASSFLAEQYF	TGTGCCAGCAGTTTTTTAGCCGAGCAGTACTTC
-	TRBV28	few	TRBJ2-7	CASSPPIYEQYF	TGTGCCAGCAGTCCGCCCATCTACGAGCAGTACTTC
TRBD2	TRBV5-1	-	TRBJ2-5	CASSLERGGRETQYF	TGCGCCAGCAGCTTGGAACGGGGAGGGAGGGAGACCCAGTACTTC
TRBD2	TRBV29-1	-	TRBJ2-3	CSVGGGDTQYF	TGCAGCGTTGGGGGGGGAGATACGCAGTATTTT
-	TRBV21-1	-	TRBJ1-6	CASSKGTGSSYNSPLHF	TGTGCCAGCAGCAAAGGGACAGGGAGCTCCTATAATTCACCCCTCCACTTT